This T cell receptor (beta chain) derives from a study of cytomegalovirus exposure and HLA in healthy donors. Looking at the study overall: The early release's HLA-typed donors yielded approximately 81 million unique TCRs. Caucasian-associated ancestry cluster membership applied to around 80% of approximately 400 genotyped donors.

Trimming cost V 2 bases and J 5 bases, with 12 bases left between them. CDR1 is GTSNPN and CDR2 is SVGIG in the germline V gene (reference sequence). The CDR3 spans 13 residues. A multiplex PCR was run with 60 Vbeta primers and 13 Jbeta primers. Here immunoSEQ multiplex PCR was the method, and the copy in TCRdb shows in-frame clones only, minus some. The sample holds 100,000 to 150,000 clones, roughly a sixth seen once. This clone was observed a handful of times. Antigen specificity is unknown. Study-wide results and caveats: It was shown in a later analysis that HLA-associated TCR beta chains were more clonally expanded than other, equally common chains. Trimming of TCR beta V- and J-genes showed a link, identified in a later analysis, to a missense DCLRE1C variant.

The clonotype originates from a female donor in good health and CMV-seropositive. What was sequenced was PBMCs. The chain employs TRBV30 and TRBJ2-5; D may be TRBD2 (5 bases). The CDR3 DNA sequence: TGTGCCTGGAGTAAACTAGTTCCGGAGACCCAGTACTTC. Encoded protein: CAWSKLVPETQYF.